This T cell receptor (beta chain) derives from a study of human T cells and chemical hapten exposure. Overall study: Upper-back patch tests with 0.01% DPC were read at 6 days.

Sample time point: pre-sensitization, week 0. Described treatment: therapeutic diphenylcyclopropenone sensitization with weekly scalp DPC. In this sample, this clonotype turned up many times. Its specificity is unknown. V dropped 2 bases and J dropped 8 bases, with 18 bases sitting between them. This CDR3 contains 15 residues. Study results and caveats: It was expanded TCRs that formed significantly more large CDR3 similarity clusters than controls did. It should be noted that donors had alopecia, so their immune response may differ from healthy people's.

TCRdb re-analysed the RACE reads in MiXCR, keeping a single row per CDR3 protein. The sample carries under 95,000 distinct CDR3 sequences, 8.5% to 9% recorded once. This TCR came from a man aged 40-50 years with alopecia areata. Some clones in this sample may be carry-over from other donors' samples. Material: whole blood, obtained in connection with sensitization to the hapten diphenylcyclopropenone (DPC). The chain couples TRBV12-3 or TRBV12-4 to TRBJ1-2; D is unresolved. This chain's CDR3 is CASSLIGGKISGYTF. The DNA for the CDR3 is TGTGCCAGCAGTTTAATAGGAGGGAAAATAAGCGGCTACACCTTC.